This TCR beta chain was captured in a study of cytomegalovirus exposure and HLA in healthy donors (dated by TCRdb to about 2017). Study-wide context: The 666 repertoires of the first cohort and the roughly 110 validation repertoires were produced on the same platform, according to a later analysis. The aim of the study was to test whether cataloging public T cell receptors could identify signatures of past pathogen exposure. To predict cytomegalovirus infection status, the study brought together high-throughput TCR immunosequencing, statistical association of individual TCRs with disease status, and machine learning. Along with the approximately 600-subject first cohort, a separate validation cohort of approximately 110 different subjects was used. What the research found in general, with its limitations: A few of the identified cytomegalovirus-associated TCR beta chains were confirmed in vitro to be specific for cytomegalovirus antigens. A later analysis lacked HLA typing for the validation cohort, so it scored co-occurrence in that cohort across all 110 or so repertoires. It was suggested by the authors that the approach could potentially be generalized to other disease states and immunological phenotypes. The study listed approximately 150 TCR beta chains as associated with cytomegalovirus. Subsequent analysis determined that TCRs grouped into clusters in the first cohort also showed a tendency toward co-occurrence across the roughly 130 validation repertoires, and 94% of cluster scores exceeded 0. The classifier was reported to diagnose cytomegalovirus status with high specificity and sensitivity in both the original cohort and the validation cohort. While some public TCRs were present in many individuals, most TCR sequences turned up only very rarely across donors.

Library construction relied on the immunoSEQ multiplex PCR assay. The authors' analysis ran thus. A statistical classification framework was developed to diagnose cytomegalovirus status using the catalog of TCR beta chain sequences. The table was pulled from immuneACCESS by TCRdb, which kept in-frame rearrangements only. Such tables lose some clones; where checked, under half of the loss comes from unresolved V genes, and the rest has no known cause. V and J calls and clone size are given by that table; D and trimming were obtained from the DNA. The sample table lists approximately 110,000 clones, around 94% of them with a count of one. The ten largest clonotypes hold approximately 1.3% of the sample. Looking up the germline V gene yields CDR1 MNHEY and CDR2 SVGAGI. From cysteine to phenylalanine, the CDR3 is 14 amino acids long. The kept DNA is CDR3 alone, 42 bases in frame from the first base. Germline trimming amounts to 6 bases on V and 2 bases on J, with 5 as the count of junction bases outside the gene matches.

Donors formed part of the validation cohort, which comprised 120 subjects and was distinct from the first cohort of fewer than 750 subjects. Notes on this clone: Its binding antigen is unknown. No qualities accompany the bases; no much larger clone lies one base away.

The sequencing sample was made of PBMCs. Rearrangement joined TRBV6-5 to TRBJ2-7; 9 central bases correspond to TRBD2. This clonotype originated in a woman aged 18-35 years in good health and CMV-seronegative. The DNA sequence follows: TGTGCCAGCAGCCGACTAGCGGAAACCTACGAGCAGTACTTC. It codes for CASSRLAETYEQYF.